This TCR beta chain is from a study of OX40 agonist ivuxolimab in advanced cancers. About the investigation overall: The costimulatory receptor OX40 (CD134) was targeted by ivuxolimab, a fully human IgG2 agonistic monoclonal antibody. Prior anti-PD-1, anti-PD-L1 or anti-CTLA-4 therapy was permitted, and checkpoint inhibitors had been received by about 36% of dose-escalation patients. In the dose-escalation cohort, over 65% of patients were male, and the mean age was around 60 years, with a range of roughly 20 to 80. Three dose-escalation patients achieved partial responses, one with hepatocellular carcinoma and two with cutaneous melanoma. The point of sequencing TCRbeta in the periphery was to test whether ivuxolimab changed TCR sequence diversity and drove clonal T-cell expansion. The paper reports the monotherapy dose-escalation portion (N = 52 patients) of the phase I ivuxolimab trial. Intravenous ivuxolimab was administered to patients every 2 weeks at six dose levels: 0.01, 0.1, 0.3, 1.5, 3 and 10 mg/kg. Among the roughly 54 dose-escalation patients, around 19 had hepatocellular carcinoma, about 15 melanoma, 9 renal cell carcinoma and 9 head and neck cancer. Overall study results and their limits: Low levels of normalized T-cell clonal expansion were also seen in some patients who did not respond. The antigen specificity of the peripheral T cells that underwent clonal expansion was not determined. Partial responders in the 0.1-3.0 mg/kg groups had among the lowest normalized peripheral clonal expansion, especially among CD8+ T cells. At doses of 0.1 to 3.0 mg/kg, clonal expansion of both CD4+ and CD8+ T cells in blood was seen between baseline and week 6. After ivuxolimab, CD8+ T cells had more expanded clones than CD4+ T cells on average.

Patients with autoimmune disease history or receiving systemic immunosuppression were excluded from the trial. Peripheral blood for TCR sequencing was collected from all dose cohorts at baseline, on cycle 4 day 1, and on cycle 7 day 1. Samples were obtained from an open-label, multicenter, first-in-human phase I dose-escalation trial of ivuxolimab. Adults with locally advanced or metastatic melanoma, renal cell carcinoma, hepatocellular carcinoma or head and neck squamous cell carcinoma were enrolled in the trial. CD4+ and CD8+ T cells were sorted separately from peripheral blood before TCR sequencing. To note about this clone: Its antigen has not been determined. The input lacks base qualities; no much larger clone sits a single base away.

CDR1 and CDR2, looked up from the germline V gene, are MNHEY and SVGAGI. Inclusive of the bounding cysteine and phenylalanine, the CDR3 is 14 residues long. Only CDR3 DNA remains: 42 bases, in frame from the first base. Clipping removes 8 bases from V and 7 bases from J, with 14 as the unmatched junction base count. Genomic DNA was extracted from sorted cells for sequencing of the TCRbeta CDR3 region. The immunoSEQ Assay was used to sequence the TCRbeta CDR3 regions. This is the immuneACCESS table as TCRdb keeps it, with only in-frame sequences that have V and J called. A part of the clones is gone; compared with another copy, unresolved V genes explain less than half, and the rest is unexplained. This sample lists tens of thousands of clones; around 91% were detected once. Jointly, the top ten make up 10% to 13% of the sample.

Sequences were derived from CD4+ or CD8+ T cells sorted from blood, sampled in a trial of the OX40 agonist ivuxolimab. This chain is built from TRBV6-5 and TRBJ2-7; 7 central bases correspond to TRBD2. This clonotype was obtained from an adult with an advanced solid tumor such as melanoma, head and neck, liver or kidney cancer. The DNA is as follows: TGTGCCAGCCGCGGGTGGCGGGGGTCTGGGGAGCAGTACTTC. Translated, this gives CASRGWRGSGEQYF.